This is a list of T cell receptor beta chains from one sample in a study of T cells in Graves' hyperthyroidism and ophthalmopathy. One entry per CDR3 protein results from TCRdb running MiXCR on the multiplex PCR reads. The table has hundreds of thousands of distinct CDR3 sequences, 11% to 15% seen once. The sequencing sample was made of blood. These receptors originate from a man aged 50 to 59 with Graves' ophthalmopathy. The CDR3 runs from the conserved cysteine through the conserved F or W.

V gene: TRBV12-3/TRBV12-4
J gene: TRBJ2-6
CDR3 protein: CASSFEVAGANVLTF

V gene: TRBV30
J gene: TRBJ2-6
CDR3 protein: CAWSGVGPYSGANVLTF

V gene: TRBV11-2
J gene: TRBJ2-7
CDR3 protein: CASSQTSGRTGGGQYF

V gene: TRBV25-1
J gene: TRBJ2-5
CDR3 protein: CASSESVIQTQYF

V gene: TRBV6-1
J gene: TRBJ1-1
CDR3 protein: CATRTGLNTEAFF

V gene: TRBV18
J gene: TRBJ1-2
CDR3 protein: CASSPRPGTTVSIGYTF

V gene: TRBV7-3
J gene: TRBJ2-1
CDR3 protein: CASSLNPAGGGYNEQFF

V gene: TRBV20-1
J gene: TRBJ1-2
CDR3 protein: CSAREWGNSYGYTF

V gene: TRBV28
J gene: TRBJ2-7
CDR3 protein: CATRDSRRTYEQYF

V gene: TRBV6-1
J gene: TRBJ1-1
CDR3 protein: CASSENPPEAFF

V gene: TRBV3-1
J gene: TRBJ1-6
CDR3 protein: CASSQEGTYNSPLHF

V gene: TRBV19
J gene: TRBJ2-3
CDR3 protein: CASSIDSASTDTQYF

V gene: TRBV6-2/TRBV6-3
J gene: TRBJ2-7
CDR3 protein: CASRGTRAGEQYF

V gene: TRBV4-1
J gene: TRBJ2-6
CDR3 protein: CASMVVFGANVLTF

V gene: TRBV28
J gene: TRBJ2-7
CDR3 protein: CASSLGGQGVDEQYF

V gene: TRBV29-1
J gene: TRBJ2-3
CDR3 protein: CSVEGGQGKDTQYF

V gene: TRBV3-1
J gene: TRBJ2-1
CDR3 protein: CASSQVETGYHEQFF

V gene: TRBV7-2
J gene: TRBJ2-5
CDR3 protein: CASSSTGIQETQYF

V gene: TRBV7-8
J gene: TRBJ2-7
CDR3 protein: CASSNQGEQYF

V gene: TRBV11-2
J gene: TRBJ2-1
CDR3 protein: CASSLGLAGVYNEQFF

V gene: TRBV25-1
J gene: TRBJ1-1
CDR3 protein: CASSDGTEAFEAFF

V gene: TRBV20-1
J gene: TRBJ2-5
CDR3 protein: CSARDSSGIQETQYF

V gene: TRBV3-1
J gene: TRBJ2-7
CDR3 protein: CASSQGVAGGTYEQYF

V gene: TRBV15
J gene: TRBJ2-1
CDR3 protein: CATSRGETGEQFF